The clone carrying this T cell receptor (beta chain) was seen a few times. The time point was: patch test 1, 2 weeks after DPC sensitization. The treatment here: therapeutic diphenylcyclopropenone sensitization with weekly scalp DPC. The data originate from a study of human T cells and chemical hapten exposure. At the level of the study: Skin on the upper inner arm, around 2 cm by around 2 cm in size, was sensitized with 2% DPC. Reading of the patch tests, which applied 0.01% DPC to the upper back, occurred at 6 days. How much TCR each sample yielded varied, mostly because pooled library volumes differed slightly.

Source study methods: There were a median of approximately 88,000 TCRs per sample, with a range from 23,224 to 690,600. Via MiXCR, TCRdb re-called the RACE reads, giving one row per CDR3 protein. The V and J calls were determined by TCRdb, not by the authors. The top ten clones hold 2% to 2.5% of a sample with 370,000 or so distinct CDR3 sequences, approximately 4.4% of them seen once. This clonotype was obtained from a woman aged 50 to 65 with alopecia areata. Some clones in this sample may be carry-over from other donors' samples. The specimen comprised whole blood, sampled in connection with sensitization to the hapten diphenylcyclopropenone (DPC).

The CDR3 DNA reads as TGTGCCAGCAGTTACAGGGACATTTTTACAGATACGCAGTATTTT. Its translation: CASSYRDIFTDTQYF. The chain employs TRBV6-2 or TRBV6-3 and TRBJ2-3; TRBD1 might be the D (6 bases). Trimming stripped 2 bases from V and 3 bases from J, with 12 bases between. The CDR3 has 15 residues. Germline V gene lookup returns CDR1 MNHEY and CDR2 SVGEGT.